Presented here are 27 T cell receptor beta chains from one specimen sequenced in a study of T cell responses to AZD1222 COVID-19 vaccine. Produced via immunoSEQ multiplex PCR; TCRdb's table is partial and in-frame only. Of 160,000 or so clones in the sample, approximately 90% were seen once. The material was peripheral blood, obtained 28 days after the second dose of the MenACWY control vaccine. Receptor source: an adult who received the MenACWY meningococcal vaccine as a control.

This rearrangement joins TRBV7-8 to TRBJ2-6; D unresolved. V gave up 1 base and J gave up 0 bases, with 4 bases separating them. Germline loops: CDR1 SGHVS, CDR2 FQNEAQ. This CDR3 spans 15 amino acids. The CDR3: CASSLEISGANVLTF. In nucleotides, the CDR3 is TGTGCCAGCAGCTTAGAAATCTCTGGGGCCAACGTCCTGACTTTC.

The V gene is TRBV11-2, the J gene TRBJ2-3; D not certain. V lost 3 bases and J lost 10, with 8 bases in between. From germline, CDR1 is SGHAT and CDR2 FQNNGV. The CDR3 length is 11 residues. DNA for the CDR3: TGTGCCAGCAGCTTGCAGCAGGCGCAGTATTTT. This gives the protein CASSLQQAQYF.

The sample holds a few counts of this clone. V and J are TRBV23-1 and TRBJ1-4, with D unresolved. TRBV23-1 carries the ORF label, with uncertain function. The CDR3 contains 15 residues. The ends were cut back, 1 base at V and 5 bases at J, with 11 bases in the middle. DNA for the CDR3: TGCGCCAGCAGTCAATTGCGCACAGTAAATGAAAAACTGTTTTTT. Protein: CASSQLRTVNEKLFF.

The gene calls are TRBV19 and TRBJ2-2; D uncertain. Trimming pared 6 bases from V and 2 bases from J, leaving 4 bases between. The CDR3 covers 12 residues. Germline assignment: CDR1 LNHDA and CDR2 SQIVND (reference sequence). Here the CDR3 reads CASRYNTGELFF. Here the CDR3 DNA reads TGTGCCAGTAGATACAACACCGGGGAGCTGTTTTTT. Full variable domain (remainder filled in from reference TRBV19 and TRBJ2-2): DGGITQSPKYLFRKEGQNVTLSCEQNLNHDAMYWYRQDPGQGLRLIYYSQIVNDFQKGDIAEGYSVSREKKESFPLTVTSAQKNPTAFYLCASRYNTGELFFGEGSRLTVL.

The J gene is TRBJ2-3, the V gene TRBV28; D not certain. The CDR3 loop spans 15 amino acids. Looked up from germline, CDR1 is MDHEN and CDR2 is SYDVKM. Trimming left V 6 bases short and J 0 bases short, with 13 bases between. CDR3 protein: CASSPAVASTDTQYF. In DNA, the CDR3 is TGTGCCAGCAGCCCCGCGGTCGCTAGCACAGATACGCAGTATTTT.

This sequence joins TRBV5-1 and TRBJ2-1; D not certain. The germline gives CDR1 SGHRS, CDR2 YFSETQ. The V and J ends lost 4 bases and 0 bases respectively, with 14 bases between them. The CDR3 runs 16 residues. DNA for the CDR3: TGCGCCAGCAGCCCCCCCCAGGCGAGCTCCTACAATGAGCAGTTCTTC. Its translation: CASSPPQASSYNEQFF.

V gene TRBV5-8 combines with J gene TRBJ2-4, with TRBD1 as a possible D gene (5 bases). V lost 2 bases, J lost 0 bases, and 9 bases lay in between. CDR1 and CDR2 from the germline V gene are SGHTS and YDEGEE. The CDR3 runs to 15 residues. The chain's CDR3 is CASSFSRVAKNIQYF. The CDR3 region has the DNA TGTGCCAGCAGCTTTTCCAGGGTAGCCAAAAACATTCAGTACTTC.

J is TRBJ1-1 and V is TRBV10-3, with a weak D call TRBD1 (6 bases). Germline-derived CDR1 and CDR2 are ENHRY and SYGVKD. The CDR3 consists of 15 residues. Trimming pared 3 bases from V and 4 bases from J, leaving 15 bases between. CDR3 in amino acids: CAISDLGRGFTEAFF. The CDR3 DNA follows: TGTGCCATCAGTGATCTGGGGAGGGGGTTCACTGAAGCTTTCTTT.

The chain joins TRBV9 to TRBJ1-3; D gene unclear. Germline CDR1 and CDR2: SGDLS and YYNGEE. Trimming shortened V by 4 bases and J by 4 bases, and 12 bases separated the two germline ends. The length of the CDR3 is 14 residues. The CDR3 is CASSLEWSGNTIYF. CDR3 in DNA: TGTGCCAGCAGCCTAGAATGGTCGGGAAACACCATATATTTT.

V usage is TRBV5-1 and J usage is TRBJ2-7; D uncertain. Germline CDR1 and CDR2: SGHRS and YFSETQ. V was clipped by 0 bases and J by 2 bases, with 15 bases between them. CDR3 length: 16 amino acids. Here the CDR3 DNA reads TGCGCCAGCAGCTTGGTGGGTACACCCGGACCCTACGAGCAGTACTTC. Protein: CASSLVGTPGPYEQYF.

The chain couples TRBV20-1 to TRBJ2-7; 7 bases line up with TRBD1. The V gene's germline CDR1 is DFQATT and CDR2 SNEGSKA (reference sequence). Unmatched junction bases numbered 12, after V lost 3 bases and J lost 4 bases. The CDR3 sequence is 15 residues long. The CDR3 nucleotides are TGCAGTGCTAGTACGGACGGGACAGTTAAATACGAGCAGTACTTC. Protein product: CSASTDGTVKYEQYF.

This clone was counted once. J is TRBJ2-7 and V is TRBV5-3; 9 nucleotides agree with TRBD1. TRBV5-3 is an ORF, and what it does is uncertain. The CDR3 is 14 residues long. The J segment lost 6 bases and the V segment lost 4 bases, leaving 8 bases of the junction unmatched. The CDR3 DNA reads as TGTGCCAGAAGCGCCCGGGACAGGGAAGGCGAGCAGTACTTC. Translated, it gives CARSARDREGEQYF.

The chain employs TRBV5-1 and TRBJ2-3; no clear D. Germline V gives CDR1 SGHRS, CDR2 YFSETQ. Trimming left V 3 bases short and J 3 bases short, with 11 bases between. This CDR3 comprises 14 residues. In DNA form, the CDR3 reads TGCGCCAGCAGCTCCGGCACGCTAACAGATACGCAGTATTTT. This translates into CASSSGTLTDTQYF.

The V and J genes are TRBV11-2 and TRBJ1-2; no firm D call. The CDR3 has 12 amino acids. Germline loops: CDR1 SGHAT, CDR2 FQNNGV. V was cut by 1 base and J by 6 bases, with 6 bases left in between. The CDR3 coding sequence is TGTGCCAGCAGCTTAGGGGCAGATGGCTACACCTTC. Protein: CASSLGADGYTF.

This rearrangement joins TRBV14 to TRBJ2-7; 7 nucleotides match TRBD1. The CDR3 spans 15 residues. CDR1 is SGHDN and CDR2 is FVKESK in the germline V gene. V trimming: 1 base; J trimming: 1 base; junction bases outside the gene matches: 4. CDR3 nucleotides: TGTGCCAGCAGCCAAGTACAGGGGATATCCTACGAGCAGTACTTC. Its protein is CASSQVQGISYEQYF.

Regarding this clone: Other DNA sequences of this sample code for an identical CDR3. This chain uses TRBV10-3 with TRBJ2-7, with D perhaps being TRBD1 or TRBD2 (5 bases each). The CDR3 is 12 residues long. With 2 bases removed from V and 4 bases from J, the gap between germline ends came to 6 bases. CDR1 ENHRY and CDR2 SYGVKD come from the germline V gene. The DNA for the CDR3 is TGTGCCATCAGTGAGGGGGGTTACGAGCAGTACTTC. This sequence encodes CAISEGGYEQYF.

The chain is built from TRBV7-8 and TRBJ1-6; D is ambiguous. Per germline, CDR1 SGHVS and CDR2 FQNEAQ. CDR3 length equals 15 residues. Trimming shortened V by 1 base and J by 1 base, and 5 bases separated the two germline ends. The CDR3 sequence is CASSLDQSYNSPLHF. For the CDR3, the DNA is TGTGCCAGCAGCTTAGACCAGTCCTATAATTCACCCCTCCACTTT.

The chain is built from TRBV7-2 and TRBJ1-2, with 9 bases that match TRBD1. Germline CDR1 is SGHTA and CDR2 is FQGNSA. With V trimmed by 3 bases and J by 5 bases, 7 bases remained unmatched. The CDR3 loop spans 15 amino acids. The CDR3 is CASSLIRDREYGYTF. The CDR3 DNA sequence: TGTGCCAGCAGCTTGATTCGGGACAGGGAATATGGCTACACCTTC.

This chain connects TRBV9 to TRBJ2-5; 7 nucleotides line up with TRBD1. The CDR3 totals 13 residues. The V gene's germline CDR1 is SGDLS and CDR2 YYNGEE. V lost 4 bases and J lost 6; bases outside the gene matches: 6. Here the CDR3 reads CASSQGGRKTQYF. The CDR3 coding sequence is TGTGCCAGCAGCCAAGGGGGCCGGAAGACCCAGTACTTC.

The chain is built from TRBV18 and TRBJ2-7; D call uncertain. The CDR3 spans 13 residues. V lost 6 bases and J lost 2, with 11 bases in between. Germline loops: CDR1 KGHSH, CDR2 LQKENI. CDR3: CASSGSLTYEQYF. The CDR3 DNA reads TGTGCCAGCTCGGGAAGCTTAACCTACGAGCAGTACTTC.

The chain has TRBV5-1 and TRBJ2-5, with 12 bases matching TRBD2. Germline V gives CDR1 SGHRS, CDR2 YFSETQ. The CDR3 loop spans 15 amino acids. J gave up 4 bases and V 3 bases, and 4 bases lay outside the gene matches. The CDR3 DNA follows: TGCGCCAGCAGCTCGACTAGCGGGAGCGGAGAGACCCAGTACTTC. The encoded protein is CASSSTSGSGETQYF. The full variable domain, completed using reference TRBV5-1 and TRBJ2-5, is KAGVTQTPRYLIKTRGQQVTLSCSPISGHRSVSWYQQTPGQGLQFLFEYFSETQRNKGNFPGRFSGRQFSNSRSEMNVSTLELGDSALYLCASSSTSGSGETQYFGPGTRLLVL.

The V gene is TRBV10-3, the J gene TRBJ2-3, with 10 bases lining up with TRBD2. The CDR3 is 14 residues long. The germline gives CDR1 ENHRY, CDR2 SYGVKD. The V gene end was trimmed by 6 bases and the J gene end by 4 bases; junction bases not matched to a gene: 4. CDR3 sequence reads: CAISQREGPDTQYF. In DNA form, the CDR3 reads TGTGCCATCAGCCAGCGGGAGGGCCCAGATACGCAGTATTTT.

The rearrangement links TRBV7-2 to TRBJ2-7; TRBD2 matches at 11 bases. This CDR3 is 15 amino acids long. Germline V gene sequence: CDR1 SGHTA, CDR2 FQGNSA. V lost 1 base, J lost 5 bases, and 4 bases stayed unmatched. Here the CDR3 DNA reads TGTGCCAGCAGCTTAGTAGCGGGAGGGGCCCACGAGCAGTACTTC. This encodes CASSLVAGGAHEQYF.

CDR3 residues: CASSQGLAGGYLSYNEQFF. In DNA form, the CDR3 reads TGTGCCAGCAGCCAAGGACTAGCGGGAGGGTATTTAAGTTACAATGAGCAGTTCTTC. The chain joins TRBV4-2 to TRBJ2-1; 14 nucleotides match TRBD2. The V and J ends lost 1 base and 4 bases, in that order; junction bases with no gene match: 9. Germline CDR1 is LGHNA and CDR2 is YNFKEQ. The CDR3 is 19 amino acids.

The CDR3 nucleotides are TGTGCCAGCAGCTCCCCGAACACAGATACGCAGTATTTT. Residues: CASSSPNTDTQYF. The chain couples TRBV7-2 to TRBJ2-3; D gene ambiguous. Germline V gene lookup returns CDR1 SGHTA and CDR2 FQGNSA. CDR3 size: 13 residues. Trimming pared 4 bases from V and 2 bases from J, leaving 7 bases between. The full variable domain, its missing parts supplied by reference TRBV7-2 and TRBJ2-3, is GAGVSQSPSNKVTEKGKDVELRCDPISGHTALYWYRQSLGQGLEFLIYFQGNSAPDKSGLPSDRFSAERTGGSVSTLTIQRTQQEDSAVYLCASSSPNTDTQYFGPGTRLTVL.

This chain joins TRBV28 and TRBJ2-1, with D unclear. The CDR3 consists of 14 residues. Germline V gene lookup returns CDR1 MDHEN and CDR2 SYDVKM. With 7 bases removed from V and 3 bases from J, the gap between germline ends came to 13 bases. DNA of the CDR3: TGTGCCAGCATTGGGCCGGGCAGCTACAATGAGCAGTTCTTC. It translates to CASIGPGSYNEQFF.

The rearrangement joins TRBV7-6 to TRBJ2-7; D gene ambiguous. Germline V lookup: CDR1 SGHVS, CDR2 FNYEAQ. The V and J ends lost 5 bases and 6 bases respectively, with 11 bases between them. This CDR3 contains 12 residues. CDR3 residues: CASSSLGLEQYF. CDR3 nucleotide sequence: TGTGCCAGCAGCAGCTTAGGGCTCGAGCAGTACTTC.